The 17 T cell receptor beta chains presented below share a single source sample, sequenced in a study of cytomegalovirus exposure and HLA in healthy donors. This PCR relied on a set of 60 Vbeta primers and 13 Jbeta primers. Profiled with immunoSEQ multiplex PCR; TCRdb holds only in-frame clones, not every one. The sample contains about 150,000 clones, approximately 72% of which appear only once. Sequencing input: PBMCs. The source is a woman aged 55-70 years in good health and CMV-seronegative.

V usage is TRBV11-2 and J usage is TRBJ1-4; the match to TRBD1 covers 8 bases. This CDR3 spans 14 amino acids. V lost 3 bases and J lost 4; bases outside the gene matches: 1. Germline V gene data show CDR1 as SGHAT and CDR2 as FQNNGV. CDR3 nucleotide sequence: TGTGCCAGCAGCTTGGACAGGGTTAATGAAAAACTGTTTTTT. Amino acids: CASSLDRVNEKLFF.

The chain is built from TRBV4-1 and TRBJ1-2; 7 bases are shared with TRBD1. The CDR3 consists of 20 residues. Trimming cost V 1 base and J 9 bases; bases outside gene matches: 26. The germline V gene encodes CDR1 MGHRA and CDR2 YSYEKL. CDR3 sequence: CASSQGLGLRDSPPPLSYTF. CDR3 coding DNA: TGCGCCAGCAGCCAAGGTCTGGGACTCCGGGACAGCCCGCCCCCTTTGAGCTACACCTTC.

Regarding this clone: The sample has other DNA sequences that encode this CDR3 too. The rearrangement uses TRBV6-5 and TRBJ2-3; 8 bases map to TRBD2. The CDR3 totals 15 residues. CDR1 MNHEY and CDR2 SVGAGI come from the germline V gene. The ends lost 2 bases at V and 4 bases at J; junction bases unmatched: 5. In nucleotides, the CDR3 is TGTGCCAGCAGTTACGAGGGACTAGTATCAGATACGCAGTATTTT. Its translation: CASSYEGLVSDTQYF.

This chain links TRBV28 with TRBJ1-1; 7 bases fit TRBD1. The germline gives CDR1 MDHEN, CDR2 SYDVKM. V gave up 2 bases and J gave up 2 bases; unmatched junction bases: 5. The CDR3 consists of 15 residues. The CDR3 here is CASSLRTGRNTEAFF. CDR3 DNA: TGTGCCAGCAGTTTAAGGACAGGAAGAAACACTGAAGCTTTCTTT.

The chain recombines TRBV5-1 with TRBJ2-1; 8 bases agree with TRBD1. The length of the CDR3 is 15 residues. V shed 5 bases, J shed 8 bases, and the junction held 12 bases outside the gene matches. Germline-derived CDR1 and CDR2 are SGHRS and YFSETQ. The CDR3 sequence is CASRRMGQEVHEQFF. The CDR3 nucleotides read TGCGCCAGCAGGCGAATGGGACAGGAGGTCCATGAGCAGTTCTTC.

V and J are TRBV6-6 and TRBJ1-1, with D tentatively TRBD1 (5 bases). In germline, CDR1 is MNHNY, CDR2 SVGAGI (reference sequence). CDR3 length: 15 amino acids. The V and J ends lost 6 bases and 0 bases respectively, with 14 bases between them. The CDR3 here is CASRGGILLNTEAFF. The CDR3, as DNA: TGTGCCAGCAGGGGGGGGATTCTATTGAACACTGAAGCTTTCTTT.

Remarks on this clone: This sample also contains other DNA sequences that code for the same CDR3. The chain has TRBV29-1 and TRBJ2-5; 12 bases match TRBD1. J gave up 5 bases and V 7 bases, and 8 bases lay outside the gene matches. The CDR3 has 14 residues. The germline gives CDR1 SQVTM, CDR2 ANQGSEA. The CDR3 loop reads CSGGTGGGGETQYF. The CDR3 region has the DNA TGCAGCGGCGGGACAGGGGGCGGGGGGGAGACCCAGTACTTC.

The J gene is TRBJ1-4, the V gene TRBV25-1, with D unresolved. Germline V gene lookup returns CDR1 MGHDK and CDR2 SYGVNS. The CDR3 runs to 13 residues. V was clipped by 5 bases and J by 8 bases, with 12 bases between them. The CDR3 nucleotides are TGTGCCAGCAGTTACGGGGTTCGGGAAAAACTGTTTTTT. Protein: CASSYGVREKLFF.

This chain links TRBV15 with TRBJ1-1; D is unclear. The CDR3 is 14 residues long. The germline gives CDR1 LNHNV, CDR2 YYDKDF (reference sequence). Between the trimmed V and J ends, which lost 5 bases and 4 bases, there was a span of 14 bases. In DNA, the CDR3 is TGTGCCACCAGCCCTGGCCGGCCGGGCACTGAAGCTTTCTTT. Amino acid sequence: CATSPGRPGTEAFF.

Points on this clone: A junction boundary mismatches the germline segment, possibly from a read error. The sample holds other DNA sequences that translate to the same CDR3. The J gene is TRBJ1-2, the V gene TRBV7-2; D call uncertain. CDR3 size: 15 residues. The germline gives CDR1 SGHTA, CDR2 FQGNSA. The CDR3 coding sequence is TGCGCCAGCACCAGAGCCAGGTTTACTAACTATGGCTACACCTTC. Translated, it gives CASTRARFTNYGYTF.

This rearrangement joins TRBV5-1 to TRBJ2-1; 9 bases align to TRBD1. Germline trimming cut 0 bases from V and 2 bases from J; bases unmatched to any gene: 3. CDR3 length equals 16 residues. The germline gives CDR1 SGHRS, CDR2 YFSETQ. Written as DNA, the CDR3 is TGCGCCAGCAGCTTGGTAGGGACAGGGCCCTACAATGAGCAGTTCTTC. This sequence encodes CASSLVGTGPYNEQFF. The full variable domain, in which reference TRBV5-1 and TRBJ2-1 provide the parts outside the CDR3, is KAGVTQTPRYLIKTRGQQVTLSCSPISGHRSVSWYQQTPGQGLQFLFEYFSETQRNKGNFPGRFSGRQFSNSRSEMNVSTLELGDSALYLCASSLVGTGPYNEQFFGPGTRLTVL.

The rearrangement uses TRBV18 and TRBJ1-1; a possible D gene is TRBD1 (6 bases). The length of the CDR3 is 13 residues. Germline V gene lookup returns CDR1 KGHSH and CDR2 LQKENI. V was cut by 3 bases and J by 7 bases, with 12 bases left in between. This CDR3 is CASSPGVQGEAFF. In DNA form, the CDR3 reads TGTGCCAGCTCACCGGGTGTACAGGGTGAAGCTTTCTTT.

The chain combines TRBV25-1 with TRBJ2-5, with a tentative D call TRBD1 (6 bases). The germline V and J ends were trimmed by 3 bases and 11 bases, with 10 bases remaining between them. The germline V gene encodes CDR1 MGHDK and CDR2 SYGVNS. The CDR3 loop spans 11 amino acids. The CDR3 reads CASSEGQEQYF. As DNA, the CDR3 is TGTGCCAGCAGTGAGGGACAAGAGCAGTACTTC.

This clone was found a few times. CDR3 sequence: CASSLQPAGGADEQYF. In DNA, the CDR3 is TGTGCCAGCAGCTTACAGCCTGCGGGGGGCGCGGACGAGCAGTACTTC. The chain couples TRBV7-8 to TRBJ2-7, with TRBD2 identical over 8 bases. From germline, CDR1 is SGHVS and CDR2 FQNEAQ. The CDR3 has 16 amino acids. Trimming removed 2 bases from V and 5 bases from J; junction bases left unmatched: 11.

This clone showed up just a few times. The chain links TRBV6-5 to TRBJ2-1; 8 positions match TRBD2. The CDR3 length is 15 residues. Looked up from germline, CDR1 is MNHEY and CDR2 is SVGAGI. The junction had 8 bases not matched to a gene; V was cut back by 2 bases and J by 8 bases. The CDR3 loop reads CASSYPRGGRYEQFF. The CDR3 nucleotides read TGTGCCAGCAGTTACCCCCGGGGGGGCCGGTATGAGCAGTTCTTC.

This clone was counted between two and nine times. The CDR3 DNA reads as TGCGCCAGCAGCTTGGCCGAGGCGGGGGCAGGGCAAGAGACCCAGTACTTC. It encodes CASSLAEAGAGQETQYF. This sequence joins TRBV5-1 and TRBJ2-5, with D tentatively TRBD2 (7 bases). V was pared by 0 bases and J by 2 bases, with 17 bases between. Germline V lookup: CDR1 SGHRS, CDR2 YFSETQ. The CDR3 consists of 17 residues.

CDR3 nucleotides: TGTGCCAGCAGCTTGGGGCGGGACTTTCCCTACGAGCAGTACTTC. Translated: CASSLGRDFPYEQYF. The chain uses TRBV5-4 and TRBJ2-7; TRBD2 is a possible D gene (6 bases). CDR1 and CDR2 (germline): SGHNT, YYREEE (reference sequence). Trimming stripped 0 bases from V and 2 bases from J, with 12 bases between. The CDR3 contains 15 residues.